This T cell receptor (beta chain) was recorded in a study of blood T cell repertoires in COVID-19. Study-wide background: Donors in the United States, Italy and Spain gave samples during acute or convalescent COVID-19. Sources were T cells, B-cell-depleted T cells, or PBMCs; the material itself was cDNA or gDNA.

V trimming: 6 bases; J trimming: 5 bases; junction bases outside the gene matches: 10. Per the germline V gene, CDR1 is LNHDA and CDR2 is SQIVND (reference sequence). The CDR3 is 16 residues long. Only in-frame clones appear in the TCRdb table, and some are missing; sequencing was by immunoSEQ multiplex PCR. This table holds under 200,000 clones, about 80% found once. The V and J genes are TRBV19 and TRBJ2-3, with TRBD2 matching 11 bases. This TCR was recovered from a man aged 70 or older who had recovered from COVID-19. Sequenced material: peripheral blood. The CDR3 loop reads CASRPELAGGLDTQYF. In nucleotides, the CDR3 is TGTGCCAGTAGGCCCGAGCTAGCGGGAGGCTTAGATACGCAGTATTTT.